These 22 T cell receptor beta chains came from one sample sequenced in a study of blood T cell repertoires in COVID-19. Assay used: immunoSEQ multiplex PCR; TCRdb lists only in-frame clones, some missing. This table has about 410,000 clones, approximately 91% appearing once. Sequencing was done on a sample of peripheral blood. The receptors come from a middle-aged woman with COVID-19, enrolled during active disease.

This clone was recorded many times. The chain combines TRBV7-6 with TRBJ2-3; 9 bases match TRBD2. The CDR3 runs 16 residues. In germline, CDR1 is SGHVS, CDR2 FNYEAQ. Trimming took 0 bases from V and 5 from J; bases not matched to a gene: 6. The CDR3 loop reads CASSLAPSGIVDTQYF. The DNA for the CDR3 is TGTGCCAGCAGCTTAGCGCCTAGCGGGATCGTAGATACGCAGTATTTT.

This clone was picked up one time. In DNA, the CDR3 is TGTGCCAGCAAGGTGGGGCTCGCTGAGCAGTTCTTC. Translating it yields CASKVGLAEQFF. The chain has TRBV6-5 and TRBJ2-1, with D possibly matching TRBD1 (5 bases). Germline V gene lookup returns CDR1 MNHEY and CDR2 SVGAGI. The CDR3 consists of 12 residues. The V gene lost 7 bases and the J gene lost 9 bases, with 13 bases spanning the gap.

This chain uses TRBV9 with TRBJ1-1; 10 nucleotides align to TRBD1. The V and J ends lost 3 bases and 6 bases, in that order; junction bases with no gene match: 5. CDR1 is SGDLS, CDR2 YYNGEE, per germline. The CDR3 is 14 residues long. The CDR3 nucleotides are TGTGCCAGCAGCGGGGGACAGGGGTGGGCTGAAGCTTTCTTT. This sequence encodes CASSGGQGWAEAFF.

The chain links TRBV2 to TRBJ2-7; TRBD2 matches at 12 bases. Per the germline V gene, CDR1 is SNHLY and CDR2 is FYNNEI. The CDR3 consists of 17 residues. Germline trimming cut 8 bases from V and 2 bases from J; bases unmatched to any gene: 13. This CDR3 reads CASLLASGGGYTYEQYF. CDR3 nucleotide sequence: TGTGCCAGCCTGTTGGCTAGCGGGGGGGGATACACCTACGAGCAGTACTTC. The full variable domain, in which reference TRBV2 and TRBJ2-7 provide the parts outside the CDR3, is EPEVTQTPSHQVTQMGQEVILRCVPISNHLYFYWYRQILGQKVEFLVSFYNNEISEKSEIFDDQFSVERPDGSNFTLKIRSTKLEDSAMYFCASLLASGGGYTYEQYFGPGTRLTVT.

The rearrangement uses TRBV7-9 and TRBJ2-1; 7 positions match TRBD1. The germline CDR1 and CDR2 sequences are SEHNR and FQNEAQ (reference sequence). The CDR3 is 15 amino acids. With 5 bases clipped from V and 8 bases from J, the junction kept 12 bases outside the gene matches. CDR3 coding DNA: TGTGCCAGCAGCCTCCGGACAGGATTAGTCCATGAGCAGTTCTTC. Translating gives CASSLRTGLVHEQFF.

The J gene is TRBJ2-1, the V gene TRBV28; 12 positions match TRBD2. J was trimmed by 4 bases and V by 8 bases; bases with no gene match: 3. CDR1 is MDHEN and CDR2 is SYDVKM in the germline V gene. The CDR3 sequence is 14 residues long. In DNA form, the CDR3 reads TGTGCCAGCGGGGGACTAGCGGGTTACAATGAGCAGTTCTTC. This sequence encodes CASGGLAGYNEQFF.

V gene TRBV5-1 combines with J gene TRBJ2-2; D possibly corresponds to TRBD2 (5 bases). The CDR3 runs to 15 residues. Germline V lookup: CDR1 SGHRS, CDR2 YFSETQ. V was clipped by 3 bases and J by 4 bases, with 13 bases between them. The CDR3 region is CASSWIESGTGELFF. The CDR3, as DNA: TGCGCCAGCAGCTGGATAGAAAGCGGCACCGGGGAGCTGTTTTTT.

This chain connects TRBV30 to TRBJ1-1; 9 bases agree with TRBD1. The CDR3 contains 11 residues. Germline V gene data show CDR1 as GTSNPN and CDR2 as SVGIG (reference sequence). V was pared by 4 bases and J by 10 bases, with 4 bases of the junction left unmatched. The CDR3 DNA reads TGTGCCTGGACCGGGACAGGGCGAGCTTTCTTT. This translates into CAWTGTGRAFF. The full variable domain, with the rest looked up from reference TRBV30 and TRBJ1-1, is SQTIHQWPATLVQPVGSPLSLECTVEGTSNPNLYWYRQAAGRGLQLLFYSVGIGQISSEVPQNLSASRPQDRQFILSSKKLLLSDSGFYLCAWTGTGRAFFGQGTRLTVV.

The chain uses TRBV11-3 and TRBJ1-1; D might be TRBD1 (6 bases). The CDR3 is 14 residues long. Trimming took off 3 bases at V and 5 bases at J, with 13 bases between the two ends. Germline V CDR1 and CDR2: SGHNT, YENEEA. CDR3 nucleotides: TGTGCCAGCAGCTTGGACGGCAGGGGAACTGAAGCTTTCTTT. It is translated as CASSLDGRGTEAFF.

J is TRBJ1-5 and V is TRBV7-2; the D gene is possibly TRBD1 (5 bases). V was clipped by 2 bases and J by 5 bases, with 13 bases between them. The CDR3 contains 15 residues. Germline loops: CDR1 SGHTA, CDR2 FQGNSA. In DNA, the CDR3 is TGTGCCAGCAGCTTAATGCGGGGGGGACATCAGCCCCAGCATTTT. This gives the protein CASSLMRGGHQPQHF.

The chain uses TRBV27 and TRBJ2-1; 7 bases agree with TRBD2. V lost 3 bases and J lost 2; bases outside the gene matches: 7. CDR3 size: 16 residues. CDR1 is MNHEY, CDR2 SMNVEV, per germline (reference sequence). The CDR3 is CASSLVGLGPYNEQFF. DNA of the CDR3: TGTGCCAGCAGTTTGGTCGGACTAGGCCCCTACAATGAGCAGTTCTTC.

The rearrangement links TRBV6-5 to TRBJ2-3, with TRBD1 matching 10 bases. This CDR3 comprises 16 residues. Per germline, CDR1 MNHEY and CDR2 SVGAGI. Trimming removed 2 bases from V and 4 bases from J; junction bases left unmatched: 6. Here the CDR3 DNA reads TGTGCCAGCAGTTACCAAGGGACAGGGGCCCCAGATACGCAGTATTTT. Its translation: CASSYQGTGAPDTQYF.

This clone was counted a few times. The chain employs TRBV12-3 or TRBV12-4 and TRBJ1-1; no clear D gene. The CDR3 runs to 13 residues. V lost 2 bases and J lost 1, with 5 bases in between. As DNA, the CDR3 is TGTGCCAGCAGTTTATTCAGGAACACTGAAGCTTTCTTT. Encoded protein: CASSLFRNTEAFF.

The chain has TRBV3-1 (or the pseudogene TRBV3-2) and TRBJ1-6, with 10 bases matching TRBD1. The V gene end was trimmed by 6 bases and the J gene end by 10 bases; junction bases not matched to a gene: 6. Germline CDR1 LGHDT, CDR2 YNNKEL (reference sequence). The CDR3 runs to 14 residues. The CDR3 coding sequence is TGTGCCAGCAGTCAGGGGACAGGGGAATCACCCCTCCACTTT. This translates into CASSQGTGESPLHF.

V is TRBV4-1 and J is TRBJ2-1; D possibly corresponds to TRBD2 (5 bases). V lost 2 bases and J 7 bases, leaving 9 bases between the germline ends. The CDR3 covers 13 residues. Germline CDR1 reads MGHRA; CDR2 reads YSYEKL. CDR3 amino acids: CASSQSGDNEQFF. For the CDR3, the DNA is TGCGCCAGCAGCCAAAGCGGTGATAATGAGCAGTTCTTC.

The V and J genes are TRBV5-5 and TRBJ2-1; TRBD1 matches 9 bases. CDR1 and CDR2 (germline): SGHKS, YYEKEE (reference sequence). The CDR3 loop spans 15 amino acids. The trim removed 0 bases at V and 10 bases at J, leaving 8 bases unmatched. CDR3 residues: CASSLGQGVSWEQFF. Written as DNA, the CDR3 is TGTGCCAGCAGCTTGGGACAGGGGGTTTCTTGGGAGCAGTTCTTC.

The J gene is TRBJ2-2, the V gene TRBV5-1; 9 bases match TRBD1. Germline V gives CDR1 SGHRS, CDR2 YFSETQ. The CDR3 has 16 residues. The V gene end was trimmed by 5 bases and the J gene end by 3 bases; junction bases not matched to a gene: 8. CDR3: CASSFTQGADTGELFF. The DNA for the CDR3 is TGCGCCAGCAGTTTCACACAGGGGGCTGACACCGGGGAGCTGTTTTTT.

The chain recombines TRBV18 with TRBJ1-3; no reliable D call. The CDR3 has 15 residues. Germline CDR1 reads KGHSH; CDR2 reads LQKENI. The V end was cut by 2 bases, the J end by 4 bases, with 12 bases between. CDR3 residues: CASSPRRESGNTIYF. In DNA, the CDR3 is TGTGCCAGCTCACCAAGAAGGGAGTCCGGAAACACCATATATTTT. The variable domain in full, with the rest retrieved from reference TRBV18 and TRBJ1-3, is NAGVMQNPRHLVRRRGQEARLRCSPMKGHSHVYWYRQLPEEGLKFMVYLQKENIIDESGMPKERFSAEFPKEGPSILRIQQVVRGDSAAYFCASSPRRESGNTIYFGEGSWLTVV.

The genes are TRBV19 and TRBJ2-1; 8 bases agree with TRBD1. CDR3 length equals 16 residues. V was clipped by 5 bases and J by 3 bases; unmatched bases: 9. Germline V gene sequence: CDR1 LNHDA, CDR2 SQIVND (reference sequence). CDR3 DNA: TGTGCCAGTAGTCTAAGACAGGGGTTTAGCTACAATGAGCAGTTCTTC. The encoded protein is CASSLRQGFSYNEQFF.

This chain connects TRBV27 to TRBJ2-7, with TRBD1 matching 10 bases. The CDR3 loop spans 14 amino acids. The V and J ends lost 5 bases and 6 bases, in that order; junction bases with no gene match: 7. In germline, CDR1 is MNHEY, CDR2 SMNVEV (reference sequence). CDR3 DNA: TGTGCCAGCAGTGTAAGACAGGGGGCGAGCGAGCAGTACTTC. Residues: CASSVRQGASEQYF.

The J gene is TRBJ1-2, the V gene TRBV27; TRBD1 aligns across 9 bases. V dropped 6 bases and J dropped 8; count of bases not matched to a gene: 10. Germline V CDR1 and CDR2: MNHEY, SMNVEV (reference sequence). The CDR3 extends over 14 amino acids. The CDR3 spells CASSYGTGIEGYTF. The DNA of the CDR3 is TGTGCCAGCAGCTATGGGACAGGGATAGAGGGCTACACCTTC.

This CDR3 reads CASSDRALNTEAFF. CDR3 sequence (DNA): TGCGCCAGCAGTGATAGAGCCCTGAACACTGAAGCTTTCTTT. The gene calls are TRBV4-3 and TRBJ1-1; D is unclear. Germline V gene sequence: CDR1 LGHNA, CDR2 YSLEER. The CDR3 totals 14 residues. V dropped 6 bases and J dropped 0 bases, with 11 bases sitting between them.